The T cell receptor beta chain described here comes from a study of blood T cell repertoires in COVID-19. About the research overall: Acute and convalescent COVID-19 samples came from the United States, Italy and Spain.

CDR3 size: 15 residues. V was clipped by 4 bases and J by 6 bases; unmatched bases: 10. Looked up from germline, CDR1 is LGHNA and CDR2 is YSLEER. TCRdb's table, derived via immunoSEQ multiplex PCR, lists solely in-frame clones and lacks some. The sample carries about 340,000 clones, more than 85% recorded once. All enrollees were roughly 18 to 89 years old and from about 24 US areas. Sequencing was performed on PBMCs or T cells enriched from blood (not recorded which). V usage is TRBV4-3 and J usage is TRBJ1-2, with 8 bases fitting TRBD1. The origin of this receptor is a woman in her 30s who had recovered from COVID-19. CDR3 nucleotide sequence: TGCGCCAGCAGCCCAGACAGGGGTGGTATTGATGGCTACACCTTC. As protein: CASSPDRGGIDGYTF.